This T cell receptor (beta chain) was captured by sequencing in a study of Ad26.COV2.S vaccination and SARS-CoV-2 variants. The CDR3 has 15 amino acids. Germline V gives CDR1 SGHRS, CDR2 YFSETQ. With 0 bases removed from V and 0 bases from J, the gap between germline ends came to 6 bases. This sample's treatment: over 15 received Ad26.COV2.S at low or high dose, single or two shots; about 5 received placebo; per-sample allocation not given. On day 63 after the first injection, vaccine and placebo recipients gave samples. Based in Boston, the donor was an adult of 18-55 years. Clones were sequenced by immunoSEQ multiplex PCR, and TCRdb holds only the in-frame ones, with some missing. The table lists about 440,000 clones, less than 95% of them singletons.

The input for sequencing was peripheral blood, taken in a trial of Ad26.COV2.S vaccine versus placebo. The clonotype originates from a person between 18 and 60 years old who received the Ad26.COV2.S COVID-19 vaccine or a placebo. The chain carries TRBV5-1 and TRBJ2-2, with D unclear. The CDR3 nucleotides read TGCGCCAGCAGCTTGGTGGCAGCGAACACCGGGGAGCTGTTTTTT. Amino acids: CASSLVAANTGELFF.